Listed below are T cell receptor beta chains from one sample, sequenced in a study of cytomegalovirus exposure and HLA in healthy donors. Method: immunoSEQ multiplex PCR; TCRdb's copy keeps in-frame clones and lacks some. This table holds approximately 190,000 clones, approximately 80% found once. Sequencing input: PBMCs. Source of these receptors: a man between 35 and 55 years old in good health and CMV-seropositive. Each CDR3 is given with its conserved first and last residue. Fields, in order: V gene, clone size, D gene, J gene, CDR3 DNA, CDR3 protein. D genes are given only for firm matches. Clone size is stated in some rows and not others, as once, few, many or a class when expanded.

TRBV7-2	once	TRBD2	TRBJ2-1	TGTGCCAGCAGCCCTTACTTCTCTAGCGGGAATGAGCAGTTCTTC	CASSPYFSSGNEQFF
TRBV7-2	.	.	TRBJ2-7	TGTGCCAGCAGCGTGTCCGGGGGGCGCGGGGAGGAGTACTTC	CASSVSGGRGEEYF
TRBV19	.	.	TRBJ2-7	TGTGCCAGTAGTCCTCAGGGCACCGCCTACGAGCAGTACTTC	CASSPQGTAYEQYF
TRBV11-1	.	TRBD1	TRBJ2-1	TGTGCCAGCAGCTTAGGGCCGGGACAGGGGGTATACAATGAGCAGTTCTTC	CASSLGPGQGVYNEQFF
TRBV4-2	.	TRBD1	TRBJ2-2	TGTGCCAGCAGCTCACAGGGGGTAAGGTCCGGGGAGCTGTTTTTT	CASSSQGVRSGELFF
TRBV11-2	.	TRBD2	TRBJ2-7	TGTGCCAGCAGCTATGGGGGCCGAGCGGGAGGGGCCTACGAGCAGTACTTC	CASSYGGRAGGAYEQYF
TRBV19	.	.	TRBJ2-5	TGTGCCAGTAGTAGTCGCCGGACTGTCCAAGAGACCCAGTACTTC	CASSSRRTVQETQYF
TRBV6-1	once	.	TRBJ1-5	TGTGCCAGCAGTGAAGTTGGCCGCTCCGCCAGCAATCAGCCCCAGCATTTT	CASSEVGRSASNQPQHF
TRBV15	.	.	TRBJ2-7	TGTGCCACCAGCGGCGGGGACTTCCCCTACTACGAGCAGTACTTC	CATSGGDFPYYEQYF
TRBV7-9	.	.	TRBJ2-1	TGTGCCAGCAGCCCGCCCCACCGACTTGACAATGAGCAGTTCTTC	CASSPPHRLDNEQFF
TRBV4-2	.	.	TRBJ2-7	TGTGCCAGCAGACAAGATCTCCAGGGTTCCTACGAGCAGTACTTC	CASRQDLQGSYEQYF
TRBV11-3	once	TRBD2	TRBJ2-5	TGTGCCAGCAGCCTGGGACTAGCGGGAATCCAAGAGACCCAGTACTTC	CASSLGLAGIQETQYF
TRBV6-4	once	.	TRBJ2-3	TGTGCCAGCAGTGACTCGATAGGGGAGGTAGATACGCAGTATTTT	CASSDSIGEVDTQYF
TRBV19	.	.	TRBJ2-3	TGTGCCAGTAGTATCTTCGCCTCCGAACTACTAAGCACAGATACGCAGTATTTT	CASSIFASELLSTDTQYF
TRBV2	.	.	TRBJ1-4	TGTGCCAGCAGTCGGGAAAAACTGTTTTTT	CASSREKLFF
TRBV28	few	TRBD1	TRBJ1-2	TGTGCCAGCAGTCTTACAGGGGGTGGAAGTGGCTACACCTTC	CASSLTGGGSGYTF
TRBV5-6	.	TRBD1	TRBJ2-5	TGTGCCAGCAGCTTGGGTGGACAGGCACAACAAGAGACCCAGTACTTC	CASSLGGQAQQETQYF
TRBV5-1	.	.	TRBJ2-2	TGCGCCAGCAGCTTGGTGACAGACTTTGACACCGGGGAGCTGTTTTTT	CASSLVTDFDTGELFF
TRBV5-1	.	.	TRBJ2-2	TGCGCCAGCAGCTTAGGAGGCTCCGGGGAGCTGTTTTTT	CASSLGGSGELFF
TRBV9	.	.	TRBJ2-5	TGTGCCAGCAGCGTAGCGGCGGACCAAGAGACCCAGTACTTC	CASSVAADQETQYF
TRBV19	.	.	TRBJ2-7	TGTGCCAGTAGTCGAACGAGGGACACCTACGAGCAGTACTTC	CASSRTRDTYEQYF
TRBV6-6	.	TRBD2	TRBJ2-7	TGTGCCAGCAGTTACCGGCGGGAGAACGAGCAGTACTTC	CASSYRRENEQYF
TRBV7-8	.	TRBD2	TRBJ2-3	TGTGCCAGCAGCTTGATAGCGGGGATCTTATTAGATACGCAGTATTTT	CASSLIAGILLDTQYF
TRBV6-5	.	TRBD2	TRBJ2-1	TGTGCCAGCAGCGGACTAGCGGGGGGCTGGGGTGAGCAGTTCTTC	CASSGLAGGWGEQFF
TRBV5-1	once	.	TRBJ2-3	TGCGCCAGCAGCTCCCCAGGGGCCTCGACAGATACGCAGTATTTT	CASSSPGASTDTQYF
TRBV19	few	TRBD2	TRBJ2-1	TGTGCCAGTAGTATGGGGGGGGATTACAATGAGCAGTTCTTC	CASSMGGDYNEQFF
TRBV6-5	.	TRBD1	TRBJ1-1	TGTGCCAGCAGTTATCAGGGGGCTGGGAGGGGCACTGAAGCTTTCTTT	CASSYQGAGRGTEAFF
TRBV28	once	.	TRBJ2-7	TGTGCCAGCAGTTTAGATGTCGCGCAGGACGAGCAGTACTTC	CASSLDVAQDEQYF
TRBV27	.	.	TRBJ1-2	TGTGCCAGCAGTTTAATGGGGGGAGGTTACTATGGCTACACCTTC	CASSLMGGGYYGYTF
TRBV6-1	.	.	TRBJ1-6	TGTGCCAGCAGTGAAGACAGGGCGTCTTCACCCCTCCACTTT	CASSEDRASSPLHF
TRBV9	.	TRBD2	TRBJ2-7	TGTGCCAGCAGCCCCACCCGGAGCGGGGGGGGCTACGAGCAGTACTTC	CASSPTRSGGGYEQYF
TRBV28	.	TRBD1	TRBJ2-2	TGTGCCAGCAGTTTAGCGGACAGGGGACGCACCGGGGAGCTGTTTTTT	CASSLADRGRTGELFF
TRBV29-1	once	TRBD1	TRBJ2-1	TGCAGCGTTGGGCAGGGGGTTAGTTACAATGAGCAGTTCTTC	CSVGQGVSYNEQFF
TRBV28	few	TRBD1	TRBJ2-6	TGTGCCAGCAGTTCAATACTCGGACAGGTCACCCTCTCTGGGGCCAACGTCCTGACTTTC	CASSSILGQVTLSGANVLTF
TRBV7-2	.	TRBD1	TRBJ1-2	TGTGCCAGCAGCTACCGGGACAGGAATGGCTACACCTTC	CASSYRDRNGYTF
TRBV28	.	.	TRBJ1-2	TGTGCCAGCAGTTCTCCCCCCACAGGAGCTTATGGCTACACCTTC	CASSSPPTGAYGYTF
TRBV5-4	.	.	TRBJ1-2	TGTGCCAGCAGCTTAGAACAGGACTATGGCTACACCTTC	CASSLEQDYGYTF
TRBV9	.	.	TRBJ1-6	TGTGCCAGCAGCCCGGAGGTCTCGGGCTCCTATAATTCACCCCTCCACTTT	CASSPEVSGSYNSPLHF
TRBV18	.	.	TRBJ2-3	TGTGCCAGCTCACCATTTTGGCAGGACACAGATACGCAGTATTTT	CASSPFWQDTDTQYF
TRBV19	.	TRBD1	TRBJ1-1	TGTGCCAGTAGTATGCCGCGACAGGGCGACACTGAAGCTTTCTTT	CASSMPRQGDTEAFF
TRBV6-6	.	TRBD1	TRBJ2-7	TGTGCCAGCAGGCGGACAGGGGGACCCTACGAGCAGTACTTC	CASRRTGGPYEQYF
TRBV27	.	.	TRBJ1-4	TGTGCCAGCAGCCCGCTAGGGGTGGTCCCCGATGAAAAACTGTTTTTT	CASSPLGVVPDEKLFF
TRBV15	.	.	TRBJ2-3	TGTGCCACCAGCAGTCAGTTTTCAGATACGCAGTATTTT	CATSSQFSDTQYF
TRBV11-3	.	.	TRBJ2-1	TGTGCCAGCAGCCCTCGGGGTAGCGGCTACAATGAGCAGTTCTTC	CASSPRGSGYNEQFF
TRBV30	.	TRBD1	TRBJ1-5	TGTGCCTGGCATCCGGGACAGGGGGCAAATCAGCCCCAGCATTTT	CAWHPGQGANQPQHF
TRBV18	.	.	TRBJ1-5	TGTGCCAGCTCACCGATCGGGGATCAGCCCCAGCATTTT	CASSPIGDQPQHF
TRBV6-5	.	.	TRBJ2-7	TGTGCCAGCAGTGACCGTCTGGGACTCGAGCAGTACTTC	CASSDRLGLEQYF
TRBV6-5	.	TRBD1	TRBJ2-7	TGTGCCAGCGGACAGGGTCCCTACGAGCAGTACTTC	CASGQGPYEQYF
TRBV4-3	.	.	TRBJ1-1	TGCGCCAGCAGCAAAGATTTTAATGGGGGGGACACTGAAGCTTTCTTT	CASSKDFNGGDTEAFF
TRBV5-1	.	TRBD1	TRBJ1-5	TGCGCCAGCAGCTTTAGCATTGGACAGGGGGACTTCAATCAGCCCCAGCATTTT	CASSFSIGQGDFNQPQHF
TRBV25-1	.	.	TRBJ1-1	TGTGCCAGCAGTGAAGGGGGGGGTTACACTGAAGCTTTCTTT	CASSEGGGYTEAFF
TRBV27	.	.	TRBJ2-2	TGTGCCAGCAGTTTACGAACTTCGTCCGGGGAGCTGTTTTTT	CASSLRTSSGELFF
TRBV10-3	.	TRBD1	TRBJ1-2	TGTGCCATCAGATCACGACAGGGGAGAAGCTATGGCTACACCTTC	CAIRSRQGRSYGYTF